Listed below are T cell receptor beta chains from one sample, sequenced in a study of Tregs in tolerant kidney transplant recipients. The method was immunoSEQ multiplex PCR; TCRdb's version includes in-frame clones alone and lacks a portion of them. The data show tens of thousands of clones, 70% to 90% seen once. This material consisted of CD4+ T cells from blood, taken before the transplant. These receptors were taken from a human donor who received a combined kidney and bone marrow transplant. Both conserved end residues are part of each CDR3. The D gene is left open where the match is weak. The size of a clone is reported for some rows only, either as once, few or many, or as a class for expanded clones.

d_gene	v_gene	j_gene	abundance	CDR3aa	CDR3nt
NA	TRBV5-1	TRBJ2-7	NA	CASSLAGTYEQYF	TGCGCCAGCAGCTTGGCCGGGACCTACGAGCAGTACTTC
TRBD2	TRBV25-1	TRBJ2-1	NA	CASTTGLAAHEQFF	TGTGCCAGCACCACGGGACTAGCCGCCCATGAGCAGTTCTTC
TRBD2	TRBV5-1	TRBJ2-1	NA	CASSWSGSNEQFF	TGCGCCAGCAGCTGGAGCGGGAGCAATGAGCAGTTCTTC
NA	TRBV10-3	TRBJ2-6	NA	CAIRDSSGANVLTF	TGTGCCATCAGGGACAGCTCTGGGGCCAACGTCCTGACTTTC
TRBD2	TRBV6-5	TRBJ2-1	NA	CASSQPLTSRIKQFF	TGTGCCAGCAGCCAACCCCTGACTAGCAGGATTAAGCAGTTCTTC
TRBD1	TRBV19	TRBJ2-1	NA	CASSIAQTGSYNEQFF	TGTGCCAGTAGTATAGCCCAGACAGGGTCCTACAATGAGCAGTTCTTC
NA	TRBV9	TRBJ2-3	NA	CASNRDLEDTQYF	TGTGCCAGCAACCGCGACTTGGAAGATACGCAGTATTTT
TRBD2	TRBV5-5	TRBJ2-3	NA	CASSPGLAAYTDTQYF	TGTGCCAGCAGCCCGGGACTAGCGGCCTACACAGATACGCAGTATTTT
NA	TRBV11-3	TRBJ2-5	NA	CASSLGAMAGRETQYF	TGTGCCAGCAGCCTAGGAGCCATGGCAGGGCGAGAGACCCAGTACTTC
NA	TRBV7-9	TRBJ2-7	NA	CASSFLQNPYEQYF	TGTGCCAGCAGCTTTCTCCAGAACCCCTACGAGCAGTACTTC
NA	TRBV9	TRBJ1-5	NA	CASSVGQSNQPQHF	TGTGCCAGCAGCGTTGGACAGTCCAATCAGCCCCAGCATTTT
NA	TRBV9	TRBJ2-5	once	CASSPSGGNQETQYF	TGTGCCAGCAGCCCGTCCGGCGGAAACCAAGAGACCCAGTACTTC
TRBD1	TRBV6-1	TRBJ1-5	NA	CASLPPGQGIQPQHF	TGTGCCAGCCTACCCCCCGGACAGGGAATTCAGCCCCAGCATTTT
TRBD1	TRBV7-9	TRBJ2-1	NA	CASSFTGQGANNEQFF	TGTGCCAGCAGCTTTACAGGGCAGGGGGCTAACAATGAGCAGTTCTTC
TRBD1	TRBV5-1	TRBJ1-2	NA	CASSLSDRGDYTF	TGCGCCAGCAGCTTGTCAGACAGGGGCGACTACACCTTC
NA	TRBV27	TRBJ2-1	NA	CASSSTTRRERNNEQFF	TGTGCCAGCAGCTCCACCACCCGGAGGGAACGAAACAATGAGCAGTTCTTC
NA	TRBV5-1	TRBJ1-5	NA	CASSPGGGDGQPQHF	TGCGCCAGCAGCCCGGGCGGGGGGGACGGTCAGCCCCAGCATTTT
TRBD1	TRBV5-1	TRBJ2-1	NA	CASSLGQGAYNEQFF	TGCGCCAGCAGCTTGGGACAGGGGGCCTACAATGAGCAGTTCTTC
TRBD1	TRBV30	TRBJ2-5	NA	CAWSGTGVGLYQETQYF	TGTGCCTGGAGCGGGACAGGGGTGGGACTGTACCAAGAGACCCAGTACTTC
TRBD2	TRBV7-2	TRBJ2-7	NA	CASSEGTSIPEQYF	TGTGCCAGCAGCGAGGGGACTAGCATTCCCGAGCAGTACTTC
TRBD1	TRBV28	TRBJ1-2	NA	CASQGQGQGEVNYGYTF	TGTGCCAGCCAAGGGCAGGGACAGGGTGAGGTAAACTATGGCTACACCTTC
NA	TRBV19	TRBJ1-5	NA	CASSIGAQDGQPQHF	TGTGCCAGTAGTATAGGGGCACAGGATGGTCAGCCCCAGCATTTT
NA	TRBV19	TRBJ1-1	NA	CASSIVRYTEAFF	TGTGCCAGTAGTATTGTGAGATACACTGAAGCTTTCTTT
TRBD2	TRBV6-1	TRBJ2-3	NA	CASSAGTSPRTDTQYF	TGTGCCAGCAGTGCCGGGACTAGTCCCCGCACAGATACGCAGTATTTT
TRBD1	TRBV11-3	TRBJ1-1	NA	CASSSSDRGGEAFF	TGTGCCAGCAGTTCATCGGACAGGGGCGGTGAAGCTTTCTTT
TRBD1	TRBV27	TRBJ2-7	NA	CASKDRWAYEQYF	TGTGCCAGCAAGGACAGGTGGGCCTACGAGCAGTACTTC
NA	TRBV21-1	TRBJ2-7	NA	CASRTGAGTSRYEQYF	TGTGCCAGCCGAACCGGGGCGGGGACTAGTAGATACGAGCAGTACTTC
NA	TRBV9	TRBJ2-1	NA	CASSTGPGDEQFF	TGTGCCAGCAGCACAGGACCGGGGGATGAGCAGTTCTTC
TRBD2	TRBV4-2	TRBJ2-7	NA	CASSQERMELAGVLYF	TGTGCCAGCAGCCAAGAGCGTATGGAACTAGCGGGAGTATTGTACTTC
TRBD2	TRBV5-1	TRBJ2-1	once	CASSFSGSQNEQFF	TGCGCCAGCAGCTTTAGCGGGAGTCAGAATGAGCAGTTCTTC
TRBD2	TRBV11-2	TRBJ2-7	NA	CASSLPGLAGAGSYEQYF	TGTGCCAGCAGCCTCCCGGGACTAGCGGGAGCCGGGTCCTACGAGCAGTACTTC
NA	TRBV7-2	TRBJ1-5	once	CASSLFRVDQPQHF	TGTGCCAGCAGCTTATTCAGGGTTGATCAGCCCCAGCATTTT
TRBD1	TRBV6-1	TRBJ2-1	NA	CASSEGQGAIDNEQFF	TGTGCCAGCAGTGAAGGACAGGGGGCAATCGACAATGAGCAGTTCTTC
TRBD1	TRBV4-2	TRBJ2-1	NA	CASRAGTESSPLNNEQFF	TGTGCCAGCAGGGCCGGGACAGAGAGCTCTCCCTTAAACAATGAGCAGTTCTTC
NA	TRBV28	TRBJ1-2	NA	CASSLPSGSNYGYTF	TGTGCCAGCAGTTTACCCTCAGGTTCAAACTATGGCTACACCTTC
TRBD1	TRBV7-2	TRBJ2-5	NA	CASSQDRVRETQYF	TGTGCCAGCAGCCAGGACAGGGTTCGTGAGACCCAGTACTTC
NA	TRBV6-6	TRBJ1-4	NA	CASRTGGTNEKLFF	TGTGCCAGCAGAACGGGGGGGACTAATGAAAAACTGTTTTTT
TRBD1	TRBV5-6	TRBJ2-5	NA	CASSGDRVVQETQYF	TGTGCCAGCAGCGGAGACAGGGTAGTCCAAGAGACCCAGTACTTC
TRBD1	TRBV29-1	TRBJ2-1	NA	CSVTGQGTHNEQFF	TGCAGCGTGACGGGACAGGGGACCCACAATGAGCAGTTCTTC
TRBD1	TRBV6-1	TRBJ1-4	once	CASSSGTGGTKLFF	TGTGCCAGCAGTTCCGGGACAGGGGGCACGAAACTGTTTTTT
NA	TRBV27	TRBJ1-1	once	CASSLQGGESTEAFF	TGTGCCAGCAGCCTACAAGGGGGGGAGAGCACTGAAGCTTTCTTT
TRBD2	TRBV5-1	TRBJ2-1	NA	CASSSAGYAYNEQFF	TGCGCCAGCAGCTCAGCGGGATACGCGTACAATGAGCAGTTCTTC
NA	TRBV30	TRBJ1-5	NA	CAWSVRGRGGGNQPQHF	TGTGCCTGGAGTGTAAGGGGCAGAGGGGGGGGCAATCAGCCCCAGCATTTT
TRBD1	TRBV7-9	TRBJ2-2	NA	CASSLVFGTGTSEELFF	TGTGCCAGCAGCTTAGTGTTTGGGACAGGGACATCCGAGGAGCTGTTTTTT
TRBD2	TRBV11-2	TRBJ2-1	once	CASSLGDYTVYEQFF	TGTGCCAGCAGCTTAGGGGACTATACCGTCTATGAGCAGTTCTTC
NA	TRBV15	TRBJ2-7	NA	CATSREGSSYEQYF	TGTGCCACCAGCAGAGAGGGCAGCTCCTACGAGCAGTACTTC
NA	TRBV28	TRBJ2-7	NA	CASATDQGSYEQYF	TGTGCCAGCGCTACAGATCAGGGCTCCTACGAGCAGTACTTC
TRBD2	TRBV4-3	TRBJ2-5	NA	CASSQDLASGNQETQYF	TGCGCCAGCAGCCAAGATCTGGCTAGCGGAAACCAAGAGACCCAGTACTTC
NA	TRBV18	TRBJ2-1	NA	CASSTSSDEQFF	TGTGCCAGCTCTACTAGCAGCGATGAGCAGTTCTTC
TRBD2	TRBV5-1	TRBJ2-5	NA	CASSLGGLAGVETQYF	TGCGCCAGCAGCTTGGGGGGACTAGCGGGAGTAGAGACCCAGTACTTC
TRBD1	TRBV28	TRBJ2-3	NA	CASSPTGTGDTDTQYF	TGTGCCAGCAGTCCAACCGGGACAGGGGACACAGATACGCAGTATTTT
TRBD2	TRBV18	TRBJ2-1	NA	CASSPLAGRYNEQFF	TGTGCCAGCTCACCACTAGCGGGAAGGTACAATGAGCAGTTCTTC
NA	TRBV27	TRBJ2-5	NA	CASRPLQGRQETQYF	TGTGCCAGCAGACCTCTGCAGGGCCGCCAAGAGACCCAGTACTTC
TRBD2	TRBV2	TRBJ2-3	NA	CASSPGLAGVTDTQYF	TGTGCCAGCAGTCCAGGACTAGCGGGAGTCACAGATACGCAGTATTTT
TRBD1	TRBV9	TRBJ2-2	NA	CASSGQGGTGELFF	TGTGCCAGCAGTGGACAGGGGGGCACCGGGGAGCTGTTTTTT